The 17 T cell receptor beta chains in this list originate from one sample, sequenced in a study of cytomegalovirus exposure and HLA in healthy donors. Primers for the PCR totalled 60 Vbeta and 13 Jbeta. This table comes from immunoSEQ multiplex PCR, and its TCRdb copy is limited to in-frame clones, with some not included. The sample includes over 100,000 clones. Sample: PBMCs. The origin of the receptors is a man aged 18 to 35 in good health and CMV-seronegative.

The chain carries TRBV5-6 and TRBJ2-5; 13 bases align to TRBD2. Trimming at V came to 3 bases and at J to 2 bases, leaving 1 base not matched to a gene. The CDR3 runs to 15 residues. CDR1 and CDR2 (germline): SGHDT, YYEEEE. The CDR3 nucleotides are TGTGCCAGCAGCTGGGGACTAGCGGGGCAAGAGACCCAGTACTTC. This encodes CASSWGLAGQETQYF.

This chain uses TRBV5-1 with TRBJ2-7; unclear D gene. Trimming removed 0 bases from V and 5 bases from J, with 18 bases in between. CDR1 is SGHRS, CDR2 YFSETQ, per germline. This CDR3 is built from 16 residues. The CDR3 DNA sequence: TGCGCCAGCAGCTTGGGACTCGAGCCCTCCCGGGACGAGCAGTACTTC. This sequence encodes CASSLGLEPSRDEQYF.

The V and J genes are TRBV7-3 and TRBJ2-3; 10 positions agree with TRBD2. Germline CDR1 is SGHTA and CDR2 is FQGTGA. This CDR3 is built from 19 residues. V shed 2 bases and J 1 base; nucleotides not matched to a gene: 12. The CDR3 region has the DNA TGTGCCAGCAGCTTACGCCCCCAGGTCGGGACTAGCGGCACAGATACGCAGTATTTT. It specifies CASSLRPQVGTSGTDTQYF.

This chain connects TRBV18 to TRBJ2-1; 15 bases are shared with TRBD2. The junction had 5 bases not matched to a gene; V was cut back by 6 bases and J by 8 bases. Germline lookup yields CDR1 KGHSH and CDR2 LQKENI. This CDR3 region has 15 residues. The CDR3 sequence is CASSGLAGGRDEQFF. The CDR3 DNA follows: TGTGCCAGCTCGGGACTAGCGGGAGGTAGGGATGAGCAGTTCTTC.

V and J are TRBV7-9 and TRBJ2-3; 8 nucleotides line up with TRBD2. The germline gives CDR1 SEHNR, CDR2 FQNEAQ (reference sequence). The CDR3 consists of 14 residues. V shed 6 bases, J shed 2 bases, and the junction held 4 bases outside the gene matches. CDR3 nucleotide sequence: TGTGCCAGCAGTCAAGGACTAGCCACAGATACGCAGTATTTT. As protein: CASSQGLATDTQYF.

This chain uses TRBV2 with TRBJ2-7; 10 bases fit TRBD2. J gave up 6 bases and V 10 bases, and 9 bases lay outside the gene matches. The CDR3 length is 13 residues. CDR1 is SNHLY, CDR2 FYNNEI, per germline. CDR3 residues: CATLLAGVGEQYF. The CDR3 DNA reads as TGTGCCACCCTTCTAGCGGGAGTGGGCGAGCAGTACTTC.

The CDR3, as DNA: TGCGCCAGCAGTGATGGCGGGGTTACCTACGAGCAGTACTTC. Its protein is CASSDGGVTYEQYF. The chain has TRBV10-2 and TRBJ2-7; the D gene is possibly TRBD2 (6 bases). The germline V gene encodes CDR1 WSHSY and CDR2 SAAADI. The V end was cut by 3 bases, the J end by 2 bases, with 11 bases between. CDR3 length: 14 residues.

The V and J genes are TRBV15 and TRBJ1-5, with D uncertain. Trimming took 1 base from V and 3 from J, leaving 19 bases between them. Per the germline V gene, CDR1 is LNHNV and CDR2 is YYDKDF (reference sequence). The length of the CDR3 is 18 residues. CDR3: CATSRVPREFEINQPQHF. The DNA for the CDR3 is TGTGCCACCAGCAGAGTCCCCCGGGAGTTTGAAATCAATCAGCCCCAGCATTTT.

Here the CDR3 DNA reads TGTGCCAGCAGTTACGGAGGCTGGGGATCGCAGTATTTT. Translated: CASSYGGWGSQYF. The chain is built from TRBV6-5 and TRBJ2-3; a weak D match, TRBD2 (5 bases). Trimming removed 2 bases from V and 10 bases from J, with 13 bases in between. The CDR3 consists of 13 residues. Germline V gene lookup returns CDR1 MNHEY and CDR2 SVGAGI.

The genes are TRBV1 and TRBJ2-1; TRBD2, the D gene given by the table, was not confirmed from the DNA. TRBV1 is a listed pseudogene. This CDR3 is 18 amino acids long. The CDR3 nucleotides read TGCACCAGCAGCCAAGATCTCGTAACGGAGCGGGAGTCCCAAGAGCAGTTCTTC. Residues: CTSSQDLVTERESQEQFF.

The chain joins TRBV30 to TRBJ2-2; D is ambiguous. V shed 2 bases and J shed 7 bases, with 14 bases lying between them. Germline lookup yields CDR1 GTSNPN and CDR2 SVGIG (reference sequence). The CDR3 covers 14 residues. CDR3 loop: CAWSMGRLDGELFF. The DNA for the CDR3 is TGTGCCTGGAGTATGGGCAGATTAGACGGGGAGCTGTTTTTT.

The chain carries TRBV6-4 and TRBJ2-1, with 9 bases matching TRBD1. This CDR3 region has 15 residues. The germline CDR1 and CDR2 sequences are MRHNA and SNTAGT. V dropped 3 bases and J dropped 6; count of bases not matched to a gene: 6. In nucleotides, the CDR3 is TGTGCCAGCAGTGAAGAGGACAGGGGAGTCAATGAGCAGTTCTTC. It translates to CASSEEDRGVNEQFF.

V is TRBV2 and J is TRBJ2-7, with D tentatively TRBD1 (5 bases). V lost 0 bases and J 3 bases, leaving 12 bases between the germline ends. CDR1 is SNHLY and CDR2 is FYNNEI in the germline V gene. The CDR3 is 15 residues long. This CDR3 is CASSEAKGLFYEQYF. DNA of the CDR3: TGTGCCAGCAGTGAAGCTAAGGGGCTTTTCTACGAGCAGTACTTC. Full variable domain (remainder filled in from reference TRBV2 and TRBJ2-7): EPEVTQTPSHQVTQMGQEVILRCVPISNHLYFYWYRQILGQKVEFLVSFYNNEISEKSEIFDDQFSVERPDGSNFTLKIRSTKLEDSAMYFCASSEAKGLFYEQYFGPGTRLTVT.

This chain links TRBV28 with TRBJ1-5; D is perhaps TRBD1 (6 bases). The CDR3 length is 21 residues. Trimming cost V 6 bases and J 3 bases, with 33 bases left between them. Germline-derived CDR1 and CDR2 are MDHEN and SYDVKM. The CDR3 DNA reads as TGTGCCAGCAGACTACTCAGGAGCAACCGACTCCGGGACAATAACAATCAGCCCCAGCATTTT. It translates to CASRLLRSNRLRDNNNQPQHF.

The V and J genes are TRBV13 and TRBJ2-7; D is unclear. Per germline, CDR1 PRHDT and CDR2 FYEKMQ (reference sequence). V was clipped by 0 bases and J by 6 bases, with 9 bases between them. This CDR3 comprises 13 residues. The CDR3: CASSLGGPVEQYF. The CDR3 DNA is TGTGCCAGCAGCTTAGGCGGTCCGGTCGAGCAGTACTTC.

V is TRBV5-1 and J is TRBJ1-2; 7 positions match TRBD1. Germline V CDR1 and CDR2: SGHRS, YFSETQ. J lost 8 bases, V lost 4 bases, and 14 bases had no gene match. The CDR3 has 15 amino acids. The CDR3 coding sequence is TGCGCCAGCAGCGCCACGACAGGGTTCGGGGTAGGCTACACCTTC. It specifies CASSATTGFGVGYTF. Full variable domain (rest looked up from reference TRBV5-1 and TRBJ1-2): KAGVTQTPRYLIKTRGQQVTLSCSPISGHRSVSWYQQTPGQGLQFLFEYFSETQRNKGNFPGRFSGRQFSNSRSEMNVSTLELGDSALYLCASSATTGFGVGYTFGSGTRLTVV.

This rearrangement joins TRBV7-9 to TRBJ2-7, with D perhaps TRBD2 (6 bases). Trimming cost V 1 base and J 0 bases, with 19 bases left between them. CDR3 length: 18 residues. In germline, CDR1 is SEHNR, CDR2 FQNEAQ (reference sequence). The CDR3 sequence is CASSLVGPGDLGSYEQYF. CDR3 nucleotide sequence: TGTGCCAGCAGCTTAGTCGGCCCTGGGGACTTGGGCTCCTACGAGCAGTACTTC.